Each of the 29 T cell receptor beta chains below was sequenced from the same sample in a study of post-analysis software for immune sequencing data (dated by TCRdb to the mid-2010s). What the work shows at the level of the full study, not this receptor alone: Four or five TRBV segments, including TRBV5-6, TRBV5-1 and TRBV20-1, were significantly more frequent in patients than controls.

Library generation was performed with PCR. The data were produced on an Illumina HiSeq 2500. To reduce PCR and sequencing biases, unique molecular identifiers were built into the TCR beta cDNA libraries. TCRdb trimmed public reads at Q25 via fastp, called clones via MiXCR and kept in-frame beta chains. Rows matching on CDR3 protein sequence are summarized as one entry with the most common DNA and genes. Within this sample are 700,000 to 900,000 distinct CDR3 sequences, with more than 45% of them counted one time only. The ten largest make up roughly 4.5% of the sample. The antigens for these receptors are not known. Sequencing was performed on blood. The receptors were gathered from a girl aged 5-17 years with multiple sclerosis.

The CDR3 DNA reads TGTGCCAGCAGCTTAGCGTGGGCCACCGGAAGGCCCCAGCATTTT. Protein product: CASSLAWATGRPQHF. J is TRBJ1-5 and V is TRBV7-8; no definite D call. V was trimmed by 0 bases and J by 9 bases, leaving 15 bases between them. Germline V CDR1 and CDR2: SGHVS, FQNEAQ. The CDR3 runs to 15 residues.

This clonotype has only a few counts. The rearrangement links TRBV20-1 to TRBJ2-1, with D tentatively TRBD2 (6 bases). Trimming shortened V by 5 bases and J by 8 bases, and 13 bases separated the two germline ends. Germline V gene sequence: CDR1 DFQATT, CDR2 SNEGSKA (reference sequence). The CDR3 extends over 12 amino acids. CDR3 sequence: CSAPWRAHEQFF. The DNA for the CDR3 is TGCAGTGCTCCTTGGAGGGCCCATGAGCAGTTCTTC.

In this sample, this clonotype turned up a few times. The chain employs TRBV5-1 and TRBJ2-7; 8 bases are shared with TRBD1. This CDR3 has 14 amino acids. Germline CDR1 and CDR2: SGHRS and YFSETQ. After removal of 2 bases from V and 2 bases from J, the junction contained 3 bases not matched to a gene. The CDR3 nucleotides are TGCGCCAGCAGCTTACGGGGACAGGCCTACGAGCAGTACTTC. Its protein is CASSLRGQAYEQYF. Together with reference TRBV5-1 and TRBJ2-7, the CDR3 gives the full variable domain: KAGVTQTPRYLIKTRGQQVTLSCSPISGHRSVSWYQQTPGQGLQFLFEYFSETQRNKGNFPGRFSGRQFSNSRSEMNVSTLELGDSALYLCASSLRGQAYEQYFGPGTRLTVT.

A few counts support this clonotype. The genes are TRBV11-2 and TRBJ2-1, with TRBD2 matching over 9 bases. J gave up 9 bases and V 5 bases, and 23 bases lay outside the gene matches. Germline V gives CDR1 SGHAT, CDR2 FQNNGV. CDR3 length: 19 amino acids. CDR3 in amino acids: CASSVVGGRAPPHLGEQFF. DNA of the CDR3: TGTGCCAGCAGCGTCGTGGGCGGGAGGGCCCCCCCGCATCTGGGTGAGCAGTTCTTC.

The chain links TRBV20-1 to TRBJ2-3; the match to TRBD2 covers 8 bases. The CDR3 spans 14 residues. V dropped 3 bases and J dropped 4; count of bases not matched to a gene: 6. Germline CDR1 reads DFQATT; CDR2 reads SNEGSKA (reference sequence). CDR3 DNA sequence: TGCAGTGCTAGGATAGCGGGAAGGGCAGATACGCAGTATTTT. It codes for CSARIAGRADTQYF.

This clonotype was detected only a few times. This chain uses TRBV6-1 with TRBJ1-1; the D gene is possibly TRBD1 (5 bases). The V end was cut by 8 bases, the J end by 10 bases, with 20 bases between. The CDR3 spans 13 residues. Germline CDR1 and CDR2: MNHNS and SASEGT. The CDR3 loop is CASRLLGPRTAFF. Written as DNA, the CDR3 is TGTGCCAGCCGGTTGCTGGGACCCCGAACAGCTTTCTTT.

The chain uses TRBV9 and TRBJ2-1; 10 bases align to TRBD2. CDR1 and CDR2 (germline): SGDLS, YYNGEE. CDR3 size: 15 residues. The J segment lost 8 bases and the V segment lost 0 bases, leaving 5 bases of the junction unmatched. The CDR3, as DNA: TGTGCCAGCAGCGTAGGACTAGCGGGTTCCTATGAGCAGTTCTTC. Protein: CASSVGLAGSYEQFF.

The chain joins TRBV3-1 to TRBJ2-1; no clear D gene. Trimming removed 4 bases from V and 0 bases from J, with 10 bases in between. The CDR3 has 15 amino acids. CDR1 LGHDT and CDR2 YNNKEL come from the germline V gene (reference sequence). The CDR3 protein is CASSPAASSYNEQFF. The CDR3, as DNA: TGTGCCAGCAGCCCAGCTGCGAGCTCCTACAATGAGCAGTTCTTC.

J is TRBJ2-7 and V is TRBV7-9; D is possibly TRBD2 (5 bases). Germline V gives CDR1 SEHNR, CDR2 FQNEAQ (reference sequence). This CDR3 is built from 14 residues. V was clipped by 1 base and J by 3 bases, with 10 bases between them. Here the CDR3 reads CASSLGGEFYEQYF. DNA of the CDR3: TGTGCCAGCAGCTTAGGGGGAGAATTCTACGAGCAGTACTTC.

The CDR3 is CSVPIRAPGGNQPQHF. As DNA, the CDR3 is TGCAGCGTTCCTATCCGGGCCCCCGGCGGCAATCAGCCCCAGCATTTT. This chain links TRBV29-1 with TRBJ1-5; no reliable D call. Trimming shortened V by 5 bases and J by 2 bases, and 19 bases separated the two germline ends. Germline V gene sequence: CDR1 SQVTM, CDR2 ANQGSEA. The CDR3 extends over 16 amino acids.

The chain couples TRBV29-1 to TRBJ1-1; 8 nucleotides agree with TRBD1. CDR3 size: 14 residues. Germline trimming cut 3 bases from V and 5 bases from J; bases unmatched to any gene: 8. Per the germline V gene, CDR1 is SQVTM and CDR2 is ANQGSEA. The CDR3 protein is CSVEGAGGETEAFF. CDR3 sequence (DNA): TGCAGCGTTGAGGGCGCAGGGGGCGAAACTGAAGCTTTCTTT. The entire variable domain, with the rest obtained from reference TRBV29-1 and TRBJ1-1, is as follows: SAVISQKPSRDICQRGTSLTIQCQVDSQVTMMFWYRQQPGQSLTLIATANQGSEATYESGFVIDKFPISRPNLTFSTLTVSNMSPEDSSIYLCSVEGAGGETEAFFGQGTRLTVV.

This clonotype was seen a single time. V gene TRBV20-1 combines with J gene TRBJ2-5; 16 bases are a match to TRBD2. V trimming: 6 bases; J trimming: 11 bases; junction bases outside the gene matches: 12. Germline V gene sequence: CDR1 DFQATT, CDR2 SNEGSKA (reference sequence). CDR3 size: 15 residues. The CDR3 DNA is TGCAGTGCGAACCATCCGGGACTAGCGGGAGGGAAGCAGTACTTC. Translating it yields CSANHPGLAGGKQYF.

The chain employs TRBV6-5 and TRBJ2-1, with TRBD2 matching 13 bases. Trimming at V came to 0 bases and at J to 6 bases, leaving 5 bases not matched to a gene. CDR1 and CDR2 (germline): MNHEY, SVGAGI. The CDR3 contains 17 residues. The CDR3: CASSYSTSGRLGNEQFF. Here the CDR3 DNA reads TGTGCCAGCAGTTACTCGACTAGCGGGAGGCTTGGCAATGAGCAGTTCTTC.

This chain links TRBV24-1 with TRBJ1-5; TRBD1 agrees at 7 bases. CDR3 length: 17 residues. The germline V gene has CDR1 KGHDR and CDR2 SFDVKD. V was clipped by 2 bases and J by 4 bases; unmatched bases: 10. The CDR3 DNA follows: TGTGCCACCAGTGATTCCAAGGAATACAGGGGAAATCAGCCCCAGCATTTT. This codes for CATSDSKEYRGNQPQHF.

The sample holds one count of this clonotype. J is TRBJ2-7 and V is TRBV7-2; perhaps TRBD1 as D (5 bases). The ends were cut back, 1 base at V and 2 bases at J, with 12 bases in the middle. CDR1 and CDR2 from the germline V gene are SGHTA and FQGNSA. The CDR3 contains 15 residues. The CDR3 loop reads CASSLEKGLAYEQYF. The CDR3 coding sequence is TGTGCCAGCAGCTTAGAGAAGGGGCTTGCCTACGAGCAGTACTTC.

The CDR3 region is CASMGRQELFF. The DNA of the CDR3 is TGTGCCAGCATGGGGAGACAGGAGCTGTTTTTT. The chain employs TRBV25-1 and TRBJ2-2; tentatively, D is TRBD2 (5 bases). Between the trimmed V and J ends, which lost 7 bases and 10 bases, there was a span of 10 bases. Germline V lookup: CDR1 MGHDK, CDR2 SYGVNS. The CDR3 covers 11 residues.

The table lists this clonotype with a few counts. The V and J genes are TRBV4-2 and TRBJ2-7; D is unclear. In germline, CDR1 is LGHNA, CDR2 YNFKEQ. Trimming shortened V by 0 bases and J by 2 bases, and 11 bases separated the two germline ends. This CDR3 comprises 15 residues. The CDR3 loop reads CASSQDLSATYEQYF. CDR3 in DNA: TGTGCCAGCAGCCAAGATCTCTCGGCAACCTACGAGCAGTACTTC.

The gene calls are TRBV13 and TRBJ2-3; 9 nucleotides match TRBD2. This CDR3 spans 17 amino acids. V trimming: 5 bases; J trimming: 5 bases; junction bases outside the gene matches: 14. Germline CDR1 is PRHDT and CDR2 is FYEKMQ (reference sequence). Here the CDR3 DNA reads TGTGCCAGCAGCCCCCGGTCACGCGGGAGGGAGCGAGATACGCAGTATTTT. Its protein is CASSPRSRGRERDTQYF.

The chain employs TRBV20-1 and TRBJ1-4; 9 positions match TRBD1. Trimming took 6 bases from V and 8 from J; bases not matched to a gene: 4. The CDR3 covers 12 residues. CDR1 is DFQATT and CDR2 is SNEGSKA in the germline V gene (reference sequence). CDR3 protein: CSAPGQGEKLFF. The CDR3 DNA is TGCAGTGCCCCGGGACAGGGCGAAAAACTGTTTTTT.

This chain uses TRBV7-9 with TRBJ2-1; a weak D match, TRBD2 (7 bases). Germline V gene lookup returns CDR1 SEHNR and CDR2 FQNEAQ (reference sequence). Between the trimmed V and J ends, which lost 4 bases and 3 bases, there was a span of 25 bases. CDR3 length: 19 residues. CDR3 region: CASSSSGTLRELFYNEQFF. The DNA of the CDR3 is TGTGCCAGCAGCTCCTCCGGGACACTGCGGGAGCTGTTCTACAATGAGCAGTTCTTC. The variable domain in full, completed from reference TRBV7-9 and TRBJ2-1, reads DTGVSQNPRHKITKRGQNVTFRCDPISEHNRLYWYRQTLGQGPEFLTYFQNEAQLEKSRLLSDRFSAERPKGSFSTLEIQRTEQGDSAMYLCASSSSGTLRELFYNEQFFGPGTRLTVL.

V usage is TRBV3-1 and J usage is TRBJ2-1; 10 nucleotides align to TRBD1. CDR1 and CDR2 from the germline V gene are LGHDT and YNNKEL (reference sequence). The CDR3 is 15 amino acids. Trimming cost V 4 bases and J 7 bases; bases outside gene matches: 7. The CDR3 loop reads CASSRRQGALNEQFF. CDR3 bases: TGTGCCAGCAGCCGACGACAGGGGGCTTTAAATGAGCAGTTCTTC.

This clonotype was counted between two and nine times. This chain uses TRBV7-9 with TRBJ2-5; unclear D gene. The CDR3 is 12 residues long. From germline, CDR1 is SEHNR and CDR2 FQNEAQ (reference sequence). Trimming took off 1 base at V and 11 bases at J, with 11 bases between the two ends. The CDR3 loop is CASSLVGFGQYF. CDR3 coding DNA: TGTGCCAGCAGCTTAGTGGGGTTTGGGCAGTACTTC.

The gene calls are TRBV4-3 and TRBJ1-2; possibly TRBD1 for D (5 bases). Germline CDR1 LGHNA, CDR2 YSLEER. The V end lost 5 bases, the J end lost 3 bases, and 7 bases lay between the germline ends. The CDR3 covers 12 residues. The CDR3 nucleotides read TGCGCCAGCAGCGGGGACCACTATGGCTACACCTTC. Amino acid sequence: CASSGDHYGYTF.

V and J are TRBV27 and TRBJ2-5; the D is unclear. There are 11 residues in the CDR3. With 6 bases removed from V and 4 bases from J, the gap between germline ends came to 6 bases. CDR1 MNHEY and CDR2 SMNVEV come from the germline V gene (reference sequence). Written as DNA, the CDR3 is TGTGCCAGCAGATTCGGAGAGACCCAGTACTTC. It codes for CASRFGETQYF.

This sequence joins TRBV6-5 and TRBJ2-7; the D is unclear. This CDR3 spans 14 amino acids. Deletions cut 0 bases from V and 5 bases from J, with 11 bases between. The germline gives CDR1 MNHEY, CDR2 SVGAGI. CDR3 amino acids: CASSYSRTTHEQYF. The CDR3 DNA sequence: TGTGCCAGCAGTTACTCCCGGACCACCCACGAGCAGTACTTC.

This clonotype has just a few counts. The CDR3 sequence: CASSLTGGGYEQYF. The CDR3, as DNA: TGTGCCAGCAGCTTGACAGGGGGTGGCTACGAGCAGTACTTC. V usage is TRBV5-5 and J usage is TRBJ2-7; 8 positions match TRBD1. Unmatched junction bases numbered 3, after V lost 1 base and J lost 3 bases. The length of the CDR3 is 14 residues. Per the germline V gene, CDR1 is SGHKS and CDR2 is YYEKEE (reference sequence).

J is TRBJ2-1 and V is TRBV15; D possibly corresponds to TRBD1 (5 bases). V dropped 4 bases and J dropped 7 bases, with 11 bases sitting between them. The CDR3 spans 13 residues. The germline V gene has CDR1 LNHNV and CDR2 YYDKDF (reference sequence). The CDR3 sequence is CATSTAGRNEQFF. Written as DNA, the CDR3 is TGTGCCACCAGCACGGCAGGGCGGAATGAGCAGTTCTTC.

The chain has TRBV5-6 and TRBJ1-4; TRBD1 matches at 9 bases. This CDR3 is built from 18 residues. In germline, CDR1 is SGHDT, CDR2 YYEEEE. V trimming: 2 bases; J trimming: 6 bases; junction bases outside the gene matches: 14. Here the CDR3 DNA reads TGTGCCAGCAGCTTACAAAATTCCGGGACAGGGTTAGATGAAAAACTGTTTTTT. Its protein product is CASSLQNSGTGLDEKLFF. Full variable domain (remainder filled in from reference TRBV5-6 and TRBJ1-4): DAGVTQSPTHLIKTRGQQVTLRCSPKSGHDTVSWYQQALGQGPQFIFQYYEEEERQRGNFPDRFSGHQFPNYSSELNVNALLLGDSALYLCASSLQNSGTGLDEKLFFGSGTQLSVL.

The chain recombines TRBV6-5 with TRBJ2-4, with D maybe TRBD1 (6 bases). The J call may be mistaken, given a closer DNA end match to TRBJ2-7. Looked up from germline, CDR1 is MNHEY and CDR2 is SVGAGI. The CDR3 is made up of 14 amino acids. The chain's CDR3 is CASSYSAGDYEQYF. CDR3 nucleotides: TGTGCCAGCAGTTACTCGGCAGGGGACTACGAGCAGTACTTC.